This T cell receptor (beta chain) appears in the sequencing data of a study of spatial heterogeneity in lung cancer (dated by TCRdb to between 2018 and 2021). Study-wide context: Beta-chain transcripts were consistently detected in greater numbers than alpha-chain transcripts, which likely reflects a higher abundance of beta-chain transcripts. In the raw uncorrected reads, each unique combination of TCR and UMI appeared more than ten times on average. TCR alpha and beta repertoires were quantitatively compared across multiple tumor regions, matched nontumor lung and blood in non-small cell lung cancer. The study linked features of the TCR repertoire to counts of nonsynonymous mutations, which were determined by whole-exome sequencing of tumor tissue. Both alpha and beta chains were TCR-sequenced in 200 or so tumor regions, approximately 64 matched nontumor lung samples and roughly 50 PBMC samples obtained at surgery. What the authors observed across the whole study: Ubiquitous expanded tumor TCRs were found in blood more often at tumor resection than at routine follow-up. Additional single-cell paired TCR alpha and beta sequencing was considered necessary to confirm, at a functional level, the hypothesis that regional TCRs recognize regional mutations.

The table lists this clonotype with many counts. Its target antigen remains unknown. Per-base qualities were not stored, and no clone one base away is much larger. Per the publication, the time point label means: sample taken at primary tumor resection. Whole RNA extracted from tumor and nontumor lung tissue, or from cryopreserved PBMC samples, was used for TCR sequencing without cell sorting. Donors were some 78 patients with early-stage, untreated non-small cell lung cancer from the lung TRACERx cohort. Patients were selected for TCR sequencing only if sufficient RNA was available from at least two tumor regions. The germline V gene gives CDR1 as KGHSH and CDR2 as LQKENI. Trimming removed 1 base from V and 2 bases from J; the gene matches leave 7 bases unexplained. From the cysteine through the phenylalanine, the CDR3 covers 18 amino acids. Just CDR3 DNA is preserved here, 54 bases in frame from base 1.

The library was obtained by 5' RACE. Sequencing was performed on a NextSeq 500. To allow correction of PCR and sequencing errors, the TCR library protocol tagged every TCR cDNA molecule with a unique molecular identifier. The original methods were these. Decombinator tools were used for TCR identification, UMI-based error correction and CDR3 extraction. TCRs above a frequency of 2 per 1,000, corresponding to the top 1% of the tumor frequency distribution, were defined as expanded. Each repertoire was subsampled 100 times to 5,000 TCRs, after which Renyi diversity was computed with the R vegan package. To build CDR3 similarity networks, amino acid triplet string-kernel similarity was used, and CDR3s were connected when their pairwise similarity was above 0.82. Clones were called with MiXCR by TCRdb after fastp trimmed the public reads at Q25, and only in-frame beta chains were retained. Merged by CDR3 protein, the rows form single entries marked with the most common genes and DNA. TCRdb's processing, not the authors', yielded these V and J calls. The sample table shows about 48,000 distinct CDR3 sequences, and roughly 5% are seen once. The top ten hold over 8.5% of the sample.

The sequence was obtained from a male donor with early-stage non-small cell lung cancer. Material: PBMCs, obtained at surgery. Recombination connected TRBV18 to TRBJ2-3, with 12 bases aligning to TRBD2. This receptor carries the CDR3 CASSPRRTSGAYTDTQYF. The DNA sequence is TGTGCCAGCTCACCACGCCGGACTAGCGGGGCATACACAGATACGCAGTATTTT.